The present TCR beta chain was sequenced within a study of blood T cell repertoires in COVID-19. Libraries were prepared by immunoSEQ multiplex PCR; TCRdb keeps only in-frame clonotypes and omits some of them. The sample consists of approximately 300,000 clones, about 89% of them appearing once. The CDR3 is made up of 16 amino acids. Germline V CDR1 and CDR2: SGDLS, YYNGEE. The trim removed 3 bases at V and 3 bases at J, leaving 6 bases unmatched. The clonotype comes from a man between 60 and 70 years old who had recovered from COVID-19. This chain joins TRBV9 and TRBJ2-1, with TRBD2 identical over 10 bases. Sequenced sample: PBMCs or T cells enriched from blood (not recorded which). The CDR3 spells CASSAILAGVYNEQFF. The CDR3 DNA reads as TGTGCCAGCAGCGCAATCCTAGCGGGAGTCTACAATGAGCAGTTCTTC.